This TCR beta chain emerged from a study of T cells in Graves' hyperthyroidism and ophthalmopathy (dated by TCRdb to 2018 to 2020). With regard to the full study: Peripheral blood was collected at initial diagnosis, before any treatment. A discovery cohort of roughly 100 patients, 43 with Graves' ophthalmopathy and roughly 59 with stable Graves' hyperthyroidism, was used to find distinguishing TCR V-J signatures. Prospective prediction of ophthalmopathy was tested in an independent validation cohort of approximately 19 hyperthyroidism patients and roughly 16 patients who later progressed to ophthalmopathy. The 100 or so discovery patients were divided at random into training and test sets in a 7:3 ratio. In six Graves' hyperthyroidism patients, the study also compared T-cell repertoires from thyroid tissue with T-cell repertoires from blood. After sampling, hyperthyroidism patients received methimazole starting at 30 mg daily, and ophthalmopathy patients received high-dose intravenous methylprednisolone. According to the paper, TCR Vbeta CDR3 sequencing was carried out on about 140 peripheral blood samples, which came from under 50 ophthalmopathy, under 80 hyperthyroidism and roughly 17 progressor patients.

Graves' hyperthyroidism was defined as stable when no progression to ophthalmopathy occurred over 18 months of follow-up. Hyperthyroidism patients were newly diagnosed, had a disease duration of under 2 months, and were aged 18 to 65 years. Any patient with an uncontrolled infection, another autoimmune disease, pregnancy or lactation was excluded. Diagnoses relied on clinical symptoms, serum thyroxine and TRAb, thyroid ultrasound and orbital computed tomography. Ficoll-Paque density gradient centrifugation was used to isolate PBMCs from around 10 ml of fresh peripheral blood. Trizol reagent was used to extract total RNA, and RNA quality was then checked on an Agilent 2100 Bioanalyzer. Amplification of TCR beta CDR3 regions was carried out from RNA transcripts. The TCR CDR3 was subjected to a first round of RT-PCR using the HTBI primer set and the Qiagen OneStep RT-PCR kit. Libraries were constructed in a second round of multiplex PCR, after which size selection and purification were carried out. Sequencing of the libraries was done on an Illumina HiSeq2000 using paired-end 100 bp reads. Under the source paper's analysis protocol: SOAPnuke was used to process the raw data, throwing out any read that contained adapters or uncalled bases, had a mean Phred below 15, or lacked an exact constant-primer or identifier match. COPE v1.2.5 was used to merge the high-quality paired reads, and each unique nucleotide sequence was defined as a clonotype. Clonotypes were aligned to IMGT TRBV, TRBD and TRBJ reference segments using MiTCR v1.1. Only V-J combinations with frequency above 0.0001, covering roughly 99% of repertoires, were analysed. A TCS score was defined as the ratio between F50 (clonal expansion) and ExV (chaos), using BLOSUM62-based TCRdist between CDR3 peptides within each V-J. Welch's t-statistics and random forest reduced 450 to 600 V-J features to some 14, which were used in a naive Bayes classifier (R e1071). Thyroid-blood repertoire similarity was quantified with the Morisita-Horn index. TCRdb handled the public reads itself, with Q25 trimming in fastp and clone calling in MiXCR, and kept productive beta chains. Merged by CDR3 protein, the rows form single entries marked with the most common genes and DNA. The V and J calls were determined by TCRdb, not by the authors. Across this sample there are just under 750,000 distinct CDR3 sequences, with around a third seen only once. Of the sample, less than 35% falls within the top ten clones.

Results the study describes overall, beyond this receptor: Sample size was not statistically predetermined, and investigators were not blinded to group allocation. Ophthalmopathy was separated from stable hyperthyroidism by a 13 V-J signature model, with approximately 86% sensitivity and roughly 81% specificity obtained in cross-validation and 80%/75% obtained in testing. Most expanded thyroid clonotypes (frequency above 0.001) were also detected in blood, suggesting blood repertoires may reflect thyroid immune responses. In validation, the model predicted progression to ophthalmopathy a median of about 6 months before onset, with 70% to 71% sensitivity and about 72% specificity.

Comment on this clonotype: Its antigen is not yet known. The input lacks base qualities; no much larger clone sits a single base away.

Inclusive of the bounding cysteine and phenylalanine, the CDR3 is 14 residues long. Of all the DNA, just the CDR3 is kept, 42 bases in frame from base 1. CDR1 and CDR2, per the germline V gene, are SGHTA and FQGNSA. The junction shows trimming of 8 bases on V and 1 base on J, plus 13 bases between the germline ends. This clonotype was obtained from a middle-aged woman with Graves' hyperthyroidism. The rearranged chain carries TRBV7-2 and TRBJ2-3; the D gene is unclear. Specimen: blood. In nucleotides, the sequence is TGTGCCAGCGGTGTTGCCTATCGCACAGATACGCAGTATTTT. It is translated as CASGVAYRTDTQYF. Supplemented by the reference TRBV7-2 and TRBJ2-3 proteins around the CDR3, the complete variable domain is GAGVSQSPSNKVTEKGKDVELRCDPISGHTALYWYRQSLGQGLEFLIYFQGNSAPDKSGLPSDRFSAERTGGSVSTLTIQRTQQEDSAVYLCASGVAYRTDTQYFGPGTRLTVL.